The 29 T cell receptor beta chains below all came from one sample that was sequenced in a study of cytomegalovirus exposure and HLA in healthy donors. The PCR had 60 Vbeta and 13 Jbeta primers. Using immunoSEQ multiplex PCR, the repertoire was profiled, and TCRdb retains in-frame clones only, with some absent. The table lists 280,000 or so clones, about 90% of them singletons. The sample was PBMCs. The source is a woman aged 18-29 years in good health and CMV-seronegative.

In nucleotides, the CDR3 is TGTGCCAGCAGTTATACGACCACAGGGGGGGGAGAGACCCAGTACTTC. It encodes CASSYTTTGGGETQYF. The chain uses TRBV6-6 and TRBJ2-5, with D tentatively TRBD1 (8 bases). Deletions cut 3 bases from V and 4 bases from J, with 18 bases between. Germline V CDR1 and CDR2: MNHNY, SVGAGI (reference sequence). This CDR3 comprises 16 residues.

The rearrangement joins TRBV5-4 to TRBJ2-1, with D possibly TRBD2 on 7 matching bases. The CDR3 is 14 residues long. Germline CDR1 SGHNT, CDR2 YYREEE (reference sequence). Trimming cost V 1 base and J 10 bases, with 15 bases left between them. The CDR3 DNA reads TGTGCCAGCAGCTTGAAGGGGGGGGGTGGGGAGCAGTTCTTC. Protein product: CASSLKGGGGEQFF.

Concerning this clone: One junction end disagrees with the germline gene, perhaps due to a read error. The CDR3 loop reads CASSYTTSGVNLMRLF. The DNA of the CDR3 is TGTGCCAGCAGTTATACGACTAGCGGGGTTAATTTAATGCGGCTCTTC. J is TRBJ2-1 and V is TRBV6-5; 11 bases are a match to TRBD2. The germline CDR1 and CDR2 sequences are MNHEY and SVGAGI. The CDR3 length is 16 residues.

This chain uses TRBV19 with TRBJ1-5; D gene unclear. The length of the CDR3 is 15 residues. V lost 5 bases, J lost 0 bases, and 11 bases lay in between. Germline CDR1 is LNHDA and CDR2 is SQIVND (reference sequence). Here the CDR3 DNA reads TGTGCCAGTAGTCGTGAGGTCATTAGCAATCAGCCCCAGCATTTT. It yields the protein CASSREVISNQPQHF. Combining the CDR3 with reference TRBV19 and TRBJ1-5 gives the whole variable domain DGGITQSPKYLFRKEGQNVTLSCEQNLNHDAMYWYRQDPGQGLRLIYYSQIVNDFQKGDIAEGYSVSREKKESFPLTVTSAQKNPTAFYLCASSREVISNQPQHFGDGTRLSIL.

The gene calls are TRBV30 and TRBJ2-7; 7 bases line up with TRBD1. This CDR3 has 16 amino acids. In germline, CDR1 is GTSNPN, CDR2 SVGIG (reference sequence). V shed 1 base, J shed 2 bases, and the junction held 11 bases outside the gene matches. The CDR3 loop reads CAWSGLLRQGPYEQYF. The CDR3 nucleotides read TGTGCCTGGAGTGGCTTGTTGCGACAGGGACCCTACGAGCAGTACTTC.

A single count supports this clone. This sequence joins TRBV19 and TRBJ2-1; weak D call: TRBD1 (5 bases). V shed 3 bases and J shed 6 bases, with 9 bases lying between them. The CDR3 contains 13 residues. Germline V lookup: CDR1 LNHDA, CDR2 SQIVND (reference sequence). CDR3 nucleotides: TGTGCCAGTAGTATGGGGCACAGCAATGAGCAGTTCTTC. It translates to CASSMGHSNEQFF.

This clone showed up just once. CDR3 in amino acids: CASSSAGGVYEQYF. The CDR3 DNA reads TGTGCCAGCAGCTCGGCAGGGGGCGTGTACGAGCAGTACTTC. The chain employs TRBV5-4 and TRBJ2-7, with 8 bases aligning to TRBD1. Germline V gene sequence: CDR1 SGHNT, CDR2 YYREEE (reference sequence). This CDR3 region has 14 residues. Trimming took 3 bases from V and 4 from J; bases not matched to a gene: 6.

The sample holds a few counts of this clone. The chain combines TRBV18 with TRBJ1-2, with a weak D call TRBD1 (6 bases). Per the germline V gene, CDR1 is KGHSH and CDR2 is LQKENI. The V end lost 3 bases, the J end lost 3 bases, and 20 bases lay between the germline ends. CDR3 size: 17 residues. CDR3 DNA sequence: TGTGCCAGCTCACCTGAGACAGGCGGTTGGTCACACTATGGCTACACCTTC. Amino acids: CASSPETGGWSHYGYTF.

The rearrangement links TRBV12-5 to TRBJ1-3; possibly TRBD1 for D (5 bases). CDR1 is LGHNT, CDR2 FRNRAP, per germline. V shed 1 base and J shed 4 bases, with 11 bases lying between them. The CDR3 runs to 15 residues. For the CDR3, the DNA is TGTGCTAGTGGTTTGGGAAGACAGAGGGGAAACACCATATATTTT. It specifies CASGLGRQRGNTIYF.

On this clone: Other DNA sequences in this sample translate to the same CDR3. This chain joins TRBV6-5 and TRBJ1-6; D not certain. CDR3 length: 14 amino acids. The V and J ends lost 0 bases and 13 bases respectively, with 13 bases between them. Germline V lookup: CDR1 MNHEY, CDR2 SVGAGI. In DNA form, the CDR3 reads TGTGCCAGCAGTTACTCTAGTGTACTCTCCCCCCTCCACTTT. This encodes CASSYSSVLSPLHF.

The genes are TRBV13 and TRBJ1-1; D is undetermined. This CDR3 has 12 amino acids. The V gene lost 0 bases and the J gene lost 7 bases, with 6 bases spanning the gap. Looked up from germline, CDR1 is PRHDT and CDR2 is FYEKMQ (reference sequence). CDR3 sequence reads: CASSLGRGEAFF. The CDR3 nucleotides read TGTGCCAGCAGCTTAGGCAGAGGTGAAGCTTTCTTT.

The chain is built from TRBV6-5 and TRBJ1-4, with TRBD1 matching 7 bases. CDR1 is MNHEY, CDR2 SVGAGI, per germline. Unmatched junction bases numbered 12, after V lost 6 bases and J lost 8 bases. This CDR3 comprises 15 residues. The CDR3 nucleotides are TGTGCCAGCAGGACGGGGACAGCAATTTACGAAAAACTGTTTTTT. This sequence encodes CASRTGTAIYEKLFF.

This clone was detected once. The J gene is TRBJ2-4, the V gene TRBV5-4, with TRBD1 as a possible D gene (6 bases). The length of the CDR3 is 16 residues. V was cut by 5 bases and J by 1 base, with 16 bases left in between. Germline loops: CDR1 SGHNT, CDR2 YYREEE (reference sequence). CDR3 nucleotide sequence: TGTGCCAGCAGTCCCGCGCAGGGGCGCGCCAAAAACATTCAGTACTTC. This gives the protein CASSPAQGRAKNIQYF.

The rearrangement links TRBV18 to TRBJ2-5; 10 nucleotides line up with TRBD2. J gave up 0 bases and V 3 bases, and 1 base lay outside the gene matches. The CDR3 sequence is 15 residues long. Germline V gene lookup returns CDR1 KGHSH and CDR2 LQKENI. CDR3 region: CASSPSGGDQETQYF. The DNA for the CDR3 is TGTGCCAGCTCACCCAGCGGGGGGGACCAAGAGACCCAGTACTTC.

This clone was counted once. The genes are TRBV11-2 and TRBJ2-2; 8 bases match TRBD2. The CDR3 totals 17 residues. Germline CDR1 reads SGHAT; CDR2 reads FQNNGV. V dropped 4 bases and J dropped 4; count of bases not matched to a gene: 11. This CDR3 reads CASSSGGTYLSTGELFF. In DNA form, the CDR3 reads TGTGCCAGCAGCTCGGGGGGGACTTACCTTTCCACCGGGGAGCTGTTTTTT.

This chain uses TRBV7-8 with TRBJ1-6; 7 nucleotides agree with TRBD1. In germline, CDR1 is SGHVS, CDR2 FQNEAQ. The CDR3 is 16 amino acids. J lost 5 bases, V lost 7 bases, and 11 bases had no gene match. Written as DNA, the CDR3 is TGTGCCAGCATCCTAGGGGGCAACTTTCATAATTCACCCCTCCACTTT. Translated, it gives CASILGGNFHNSPLHF. Based on the CDR3 plus reference TRBV7-8 and TRBJ1-6, the full variable domain is GAGVSQSPRYKVAKRGQDVALRCDPISGHVSLFWYQQALGQGPEFLTYFQNEAQLDKSGLPSDRFFAERPEGSVSTLKIQRTQQEDSAVYLCASILGGNFHNSPLHFGNGTRLTVT.

The rearrangement joins TRBV18 to TRBJ1-2, with unresolved D. Trimming took 6 bases from V and 0 from J, leaving 17 bases between them. Per the germline V gene, CDR1 is KGHSH and CDR2 is LQKENI. The CDR3 runs 16 residues. The CDR3 nucleotides are TGTGCCAGCTCCCCCGCCCCCGCGGGAACTAACTATGGCTACACCTTC. Its translation: CASSPAPAGTNYGYTF.

The gene calls are TRBV7-6 and TRBJ2-1, with D possibly matching TRBD2 (6 bases). Trimming stripped 5 bases from V and 12 bases from J, with 14 bases between. Germline loops: CDR1 SGHVS, CDR2 FNYEAQ. The CDR3 extends over 12 amino acids. CDR3 DNA: TGTGCCAGCAGCGAAACTAGCCGGGTGCAGTTCTTC. Amino acids: CASSETSRVQFF. The full variable domain, its missing parts supplied by reference TRBV7-6 and TRBJ2-1, is GAGVSQSPRYKVTKRGQDVALRCDPISGHVSLYWYRQALGQGPEFLTYFNYEAQQDKSGLPNDRFSAERPEGSISTLTIQRTEQRDSAMYRCASSETSRVQFFGPGTRLTVL.

The rearrangement links TRBV19 to TRBJ2-2; possible D gene TRBD2, 5 bases. CDR1 and CDR2 (germline): LNHDA, SQIVND (reference sequence). The CDR3 extends over 14 amino acids. V lost 8 bases and J 4 bases, leaving 14 bases between the germline ends. For the CDR3, the DNA is TGTGCCAGTGGGGAGTCTGTAAGCACCGGGGAGCTGTTTTTT. Protein: CASGESVSTGELFF.

This rearrangement joins TRBV2 to TRBJ2-7, with 10 bases lining up with TRBD1. Germline V gene data show CDR1 as SNHLY and CDR2 as FYNNEI. The CDR3 totals 14 residues. V trimming: 6 bases; J trimming: 4 bases; junction bases outside the gene matches: 6. The DNA of the CDR3 is TGTGCCAGCAGCCTAGACAGGGGGCTGTACGAGCAGTACTTC. Translating gives CASSLDRGLYEQYF.

V and J are TRBV18 and TRBJ1-4, with D unresolved. Germline values: CDR1 KGHSH, CDR2 LQKENI. V lost 4 bases to trimming and J lost 8 bases, with 11 bases between them. This CDR3 region has 13 residues. The CDR3 nucleotides read TGTGCCAGCTCACGGTCCGGGGAGGAAAAACTGTTTTTT. This codes for CASSRSGEEKLFF.

V and J are TRBV5-6 and TRBJ2-7; 8 nucleotides line up with TRBD2. There are 14 residues in the CDR3. From germline, CDR1 is SGHDT and CDR2 YYEEEE. V trimming: 6 bases; J trimming: 2 bases; junction bases outside the gene matches: 7. The CDR3 bases are TGTGCCAGCACACGGGAGGGAGCTACCTACGAGCAGTACTTC. This codes for CASTREGATYEQYF.

This rearrangement joins TRBV18 to TRBJ2-2; perhaps TRBD2 as D (7 bases). The V gene's germline CDR1 is KGHSH and CDR2 LQKENI. V lost 10 bases to trimming and J lost 4 bases, with 16 bases between them. The CDR3 totals 14 residues. In DNA, the CDR3 is TGTGCCACCTCCGGGGGGCCGGGCACCGGGGAGCTGTTTTTT. It yields the protein CATSGGPGTGELFF.

Comment on this clone: The junction and the germline gene differ at one end; a read error may be behind it. This sample includes further DNA sequences coding for the same CDR3. The J gene is TRBJ1-6, the V gene TRBV6-5; no definite D call. The CDR3 runs to 13 residues. Germline loops: CDR1 MNHEY, CDR2 SVGAGI. The CDR3 loop is CASCILENSPLHF. In nucleotides, the CDR3 is TGTGCCAGCTGCATACTCGAAAATTCCCCCCTCCACTTT.

The chain recombines TRBV7-9 with TRBJ2-7, with 7 positions matching TRBD1. With 5 bases clipped from V and 2 bases from J, the junction kept 12 bases outside the gene matches. Germline values: CDR1 SEHNR, CDR2 FQNEAQ (reference sequence). The CDR3 spans 16 residues. The CDR3 nucleotides read TGTGCCAGCAGCACCCCTCGGACAGGTGGAACCTACGAGCAGTACTTC. Translation: CASSTPRTGGTYEQYF.

This clone showed up just once. This chain uses TRBV7-9 with TRBJ1-2; possible D gene TRBD1, 6 bases. V was trimmed by 5 bases and J by 6 bases, leaving 16 bases between them. Germline-derived CDR1 and CDR2 are SEHNR and FQNEAQ (reference sequence). The CDR3 loop spans 14 amino acids. DNA of the CDR3: TGTGCCAGCAGCCCCGAGGGGGTTCTGAATGGCTACACCTTC. Protein: CASSPEGVLNGYTF.

This chain links TRBV12-5 with TRBJ1-1; unclear D gene. Trimming removed 7 bases from V and 0 bases from J, with 6 bases in between. The CDR3 runs 12 residues. Germline V CDR1 and CDR2: LGHNT, FRNRAP. In DNA, the CDR3 is TGTGCTAGTGCGGTATTGAACACTGAAGCTTTCTTT. Residues: CASAVLNTEAFF.

CDR3 coding DNA: TGTGCCAGCAGTGACGGGACAGGGGGCTATCTCGAGCAGTACTTC. Residues: CASSDGTGGYLEQYF. The J gene is TRBJ2-5, the V gene TRBV6-1; 12 bases are shared with TRBD1. The DNA end favors TRBJ2-7, so the J call may be wrong. Germline CDR1 MNHNS, CDR2 SASEGT. CDR3 size: 15 residues.

About this clone: The same CDR3 arises from other DNA sequences in this sample as well. The chain joins TRBV5-1 to TRBJ1-5; D is ambiguous. This CDR3 has 15 amino acids. Germline-derived CDR1 and CDR2 are SGHRS and YFSETQ. V was cut by 0 bases and J by 1 base, with 8 bases left in between. The CDR3: CASSLEGVSNQPQHF. CDR3 in DNA: TGCGCCAGCAGCTTGGAGGGAGTAAGCAATCAGCCCCAGCATTTT.